The 14 T cell receptor beta chains in this list originate from one sample, sequenced in a study of T cell repertoires and leukemia-associated antigens. TCRdb re-derived calls from the 5' RACE reads in MiXCR, one entry per CDR3 protein. The sample has approximately 10,000 distinct CDR3 sequences; less than 55% are singletons. What these receptors recognize is not known. The sample was CD3+ T cells sorted from blood and cultured. All receptors derive from a female donor in good health.

This clonotype was counted only a few times. The chain links TRBV12-3 or TRBV12-4 to TRBJ1-4; TRBD1 is a possible D gene (6 bases). This CDR3 is 12 amino acids long. V was pared by 6 bases and J by 8 bases, with 10 bases between. CDR3 region: CASSPGQEKLFF. In nucleotides, the CDR3 is TGTGCCAGCAGCCCCGGACAGGAAAAACTGTTTTTT.

In the case of this clonotype: An end of the junction differs from the germline gene, which may be a read error. This chain joins TRBV9 and TRBJ1-3; perhaps TRBD1 as D (6 bases). Germline-derived CDR1 and CDR2 are SGDLS and YYNGEE. This CDR3 has 17 residues. The CDR3, as DNA: TGTGCCGGCAGCGTATATAGCGGGGGGCCCTCTGGAAACACCATATATTTT. As protein: CAGSVYSGGPSGNTIYF.

This sequence joins TRBV3-1 and TRBJ2-5; D unclear. Between the trimmed V and J ends, which lost 4 bases and 9 bases, there was a span of 15 bases. CDR1 and CDR2 (germline): LGHDT, YNNKEL (reference sequence). This CDR3 region has 13 residues. CDR3 in amino acids: CASSPVIGTAQYF. For the CDR3, the DNA is TGTGCCAGCAGCCCTGTCATCGGTACGGCCCAGTACTTC.

By its share, this clonotype is medium-sized. The CDR3 nucleotides are TGCGCCAGCAGCTTCGGGACTGAAGCTTTCTTT. Translation: CASSFGTEAFF. The chain couples TRBV5-1 to TRBJ1-1; D unclear. The CDR3 has 11 amino acids. Trimming cost V 2 bases and J 5 bases, with 4 bases left between them. CDR1 and CDR2 (germline): SGHRS, YFSETQ.

This clonotype was seen a few times. V is TRBV7-6 and J is TRBJ2-2; D may be TRBD1 (5 bases). This CDR3 has 15 residues. V lost 5 bases and J 5 bases, leaving 15 bases between the germline ends. CDR1 and CDR2 from the germline V gene are SGHVS and FNYEAQ. The CDR3 nucleotides read TGTGCCAGCAGCCCGGGTCAGGGCCGAACCGGGGAGCTGTTTTTT. Translating it yields CASSPGQGRTGELFF.

This clonotype was seen only a few times. The CDR3 DNA follows: TGTGCCAGTAGCTTTTCGGCTGTCGGAGGTTACGAGCAGTACTTC. Protein product: CASSFSAVGGYEQYF. The rearrangement joins TRBV19 to TRBJ2-7, with D perhaps TRBD2 (5 bases). The CDR3 contains 15 residues. The germline V gene has CDR1 LNHDA and CDR2 SQIVND (reference sequence). Trimming left V 6 bases short and J 4 bases short, with 19 bases between.

V usage is TRBV20-1 and J usage is TRBJ2-3, with 9 bases lining up with TRBD2. The CDR3 has 13 residues. V lost 3 bases to trimming and J lost 4 bases; unmatched junction nucleotides: 2. The V gene's germline CDR1 is DFQATT and CDR2 SNEGSKA (reference sequence). As DNA, the CDR3 is TGCAGTGCTAGTGGGACTAGCCCAGATACGCAGTATTTT. Residues: CSASGTSPDTQYF.

V is TRBV12-3 or TRBV12-4 and J is TRBJ1-2; 10 bases map to TRBD1. V was pared by 2 bases and J by 7 bases, with 10 bases of the junction left unmatched. The CDR3 extends over 16 amino acids. Here the CDR3 DNA reads TGTGCCAGCAGTTTACCAATCGACAGGGGGCAGAGTGGCTACACCTTC. Protein product: CASSLPIDRGQSGYTF.

Concerning this clonotype itself: Because the CDR3 is missing its conserved closing phenylalanine or tryptophan, this is likely a read error. The CDR3 spells CSVLAGVSEQYL. The CDR3 DNA reads TGCAGTGTTTTAGCGGGAGTAAGCGAGCAGTACCTC. This chain links TRBV20-1 with TRBJ2-7, with 9 bases identical to TRBD2. The CDR3 spans 12 residues. Germline CDR1 reads DFQATT; CDR2 reads SNEGSKA (reference sequence). Losses at the gene ends were 7 bases for V and 6 bases for J; bases not matched to a gene: 7.

Comment on this clonotype: A single base separates this from a much larger clone, so it may be a read error. The chain uses TRBV5-4 and TRBJ2-1, with 14 bases matching TRBD2. Germline V gene sequence: CDR1 SGHNT, CDR2 YYREEE (reference sequence). The CDR3 consists of 16 residues. J gave up 5 bases and V 4 bases, and 5 bases lay outside the gene matches. CDR3 in DNA: TGTGCCAGCAGCCGACTAGCGGGAGGGATGGACAATGAGCAGTTCTTC. It specifies CASSRLAGGMDNEQFF.

This clonotype appeared a few times. The gene calls are TRBV20-1 and TRBJ1-1; D is unresolved. CDR1 and CDR2 from the germline V gene are DFQATT and SNEGSKA (reference sequence). The V and J ends lost 0 bases and 3 bases respectively, with 5 bases between them. This CDR3 spans 12 amino acids. The CDR3 sequence is CSARERDTEAFF. In nucleotides, the CDR3 is TGCAGTGCTAGAGAAAGGGACACTGAAGCTTTCTTT.

This clonotype was found once. The rearrangement uses TRBV13 and TRBJ2-1; maybe TRBD2 (6 bases). Trimming left V 3 bases short and J 7 bases short, with 10 bases between. The CDR3 consists of 13 residues. Germline V CDR1 and CDR2: PRHDT, FYEKMQ (reference sequence). The CDR3 reads CASSLGGKNEQFF. In DNA, the CDR3 is TGTGCCAGCAGCTTGGGGGGTAAGAATGAGCAGTTCTTC.

The chain carries TRBV14 and TRBJ2-7; 9 bases are shared with TRBD1. Germline V gene data show CDR1 as SGHDN and CDR2 as FVKESK. V trimming: 3 bases; J trimming: 6 bases; junction bases outside the gene matches: 12. This CDR3 has 16 amino acids. This chain's CDR3 is CASSHYPRDREREQYF. The DNA for the CDR3 is TGTGCCAGCAGCCATTACCCCCGGGACAGGGAGCGCGAGCAGTACTTC.

J is TRBJ2-7 and V is TRBV28; D could derive from TRBD1 or TRBD2 (6 bases each). Germline V gene lookup returns CDR1 MDHEN and CDR2 SYDVKM. V was pared by 3 bases and J by 4 bases, with 25 bases between. There are 18 residues in the CDR3. The CDR3 sequence is CASSFPNTGKGRNYEQYF. CDR3 in DNA: TGTGCCAGCAGTTTCCCGAACACAGGGAAGGGGAGGAATTACGAGCAGTACTTC.